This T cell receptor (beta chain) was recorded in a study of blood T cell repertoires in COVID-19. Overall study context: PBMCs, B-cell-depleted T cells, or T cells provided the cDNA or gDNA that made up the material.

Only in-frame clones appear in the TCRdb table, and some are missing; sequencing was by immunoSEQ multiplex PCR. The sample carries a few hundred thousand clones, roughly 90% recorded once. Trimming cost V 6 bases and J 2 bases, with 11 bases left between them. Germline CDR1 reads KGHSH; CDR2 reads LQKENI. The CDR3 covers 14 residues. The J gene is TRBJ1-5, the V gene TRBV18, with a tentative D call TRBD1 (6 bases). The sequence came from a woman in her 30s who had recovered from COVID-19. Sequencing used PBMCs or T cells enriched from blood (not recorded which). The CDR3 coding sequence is TGTGCCAGCTCCCTCGCAGGGGGCAATCAGCCCCAGCATTTT. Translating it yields CASSLAGGNQPQHF.